The text below deals with one TCR beta chain. What it recognizes is unknown. The conserved phenylalanine or tryptophan normally closing the CDR3 is absent here, so this likely arose from a read error. Co-extracted RNA and DNA came from around 18-30 mg of unsorted bulk tissue. None of the patients had received treatment, and all had chronic HBV infection. This sample is drawn from a study of tumor-infiltrating lymphocytes in primary liver carcinoma. Findings of the study overall: Tumor-blood pairs (like tumor-adjacent pairs) overlapped less than tumor region pairs did. The difference in top-250-clone fraction between tumors and blood was significant, favoring tumors (p = 0.039).

The CDR3 length is 13 residues. Germline lookup yields CDR1 MNHEY and CDR2 SVGAGI. cDNA specific to TCR beta was made from around 450 ng of total RNA, with a constant-region primer employed for priming. Three nested multiplex PCR rounds, a slightly modified ARM-PCR method, built the TCR beta libraries. The first two PCR rounds, roughly 10 cycles each, used TRBV1-TRBV30 forward primers and a C-beta reverse primer. Each CDR3 protein is one row after TCRdb ran MiXCR on the multiplex PCR reads. The data contain tens of thousands of distinct CDR3 sequences, 80% of them singletons. This clonotype originated in a woman younger than 45 with primary liver carcinoma and hepatitis B virus infection. The V gene is TRBV6-5, the J gene TRBJ2-5; TRBD1 aligns across 10 bases. The specimen sequenced was liver tumor tissue from sampling region 2. Subset specified: tumor region T2, inferior pole. The CDR3 sequence is CVGSTDRGLTQYI. CDR3 bases: TGTGTTGGCAGTACCGACAGGGGGCTGACCCAGTACATC.